This T cell receptor beta chain appears in the sequencing data of a study of PD-L1 blockade in urothelial cancer. Across the whole study: As for prior chemotherapy regimens, patients had received 0 to 3. Blood analysis took place 3 weeks (second dose) and 6 weeks after treatment start.

Each patient supplied 1 to 8 pretreatment and on-treatment samples. This CDR3 is built from 14 residues. The ends were cut back, 4 bases at V and 7 bases at J, with 20 bases in the middle. Germline CDR1 SQVTM, CDR2 ANQGSEA. Assay used: immunoSEQ multiplex PCR; TCRdb lists only in-frame clones, some missing. The sample lists 60,000 to 85,000 clones; about nine tenths were seen once. Sample: PBMCs, taken around atezolizumab (anti-PD-L1) treatment. This clonotype was sampled from a woman between 70 and 85 years old with urothelial cancer. The chain is built from TRBV29-1 and TRBJ2-7, with a tentative D call TRBD1 (6 bases). The CDR3 coding sequence is TGCAGCGTTGGAAGACAGGAGGAAACGGGAGAGCAGTACTTC. Translation: CSVGRQEETGEQYF.